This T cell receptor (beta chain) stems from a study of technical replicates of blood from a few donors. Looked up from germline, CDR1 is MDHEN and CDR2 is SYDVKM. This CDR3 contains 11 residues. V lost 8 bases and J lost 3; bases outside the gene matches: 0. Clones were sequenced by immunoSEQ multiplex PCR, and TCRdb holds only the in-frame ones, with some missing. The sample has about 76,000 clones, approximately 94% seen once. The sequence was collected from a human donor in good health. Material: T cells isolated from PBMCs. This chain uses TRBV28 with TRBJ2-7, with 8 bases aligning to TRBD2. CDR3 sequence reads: CASAGGYEQYF. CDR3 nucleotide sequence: TGTGCCAGCGCGGGGGGCTACGAGCAGTACTTC.